The rows below give T cell receptor beta chains drawn from one sample of a study of human T cells and chemical hapten exposure. TCRdb recomputed calls from the RACE reads with MiXCR, one row per CDR3 protein. Of fewer than 100,000 distinct CDR3 sequences listed, approximately 10% were seen once; the top ten hold more than 1.5%. Sequenced here: whole blood, sampled in connection with sensitization to the hapten diphenylcyclopropenone (DPC). These receptor sequences come from a young man with alopecia areata. Some clones in this sample may be carry-over from other donors' samples. CDR3s include the opening cysteine and the closing phenylalanine or tryptophan. D genes are given only for firm matches. The listing skips clone size in some rows; elsewhere it reads once, few, many or a size class.

>.|TRBV6-5|few|TRBJ1-1
TGTGCCAGCACCCTGGGGGGTGACACTGAAGCTTTCTTT
CASTLGGDTEAFF
>.|TRBV29-1|.|TRBJ2-2
TGCAGCGTGGCGACACTCGCGAACACCGGGGAGCTGTTTTTT
CSVATLANTGELFF
>TRBD1|TRBV7-9|.|TRBJ2-4
TGTGCCAGCAGCCCCCTCGGGACAGCGAGTCCTCTAGCCAAAAACATTCAGTACTTC
CASSPLGTASPLAKNIQYF
>.|TRBV4-1|many|TRBJ2-2
TGCGCCAGCAGCTCACCACAACAGGCGAACACCGGGGAGCTGTTTTTT
CASSSPQQANTGELFF
>.|TRBV7-2|many|TRBJ2-2
TGTGCCAGCAGCACAAAAGCCCTACAGAGATACACCGGGGAGCTGTTTTTT
CASSTKALQRYTGELFF
>.|TRBV29-1|many|TRBJ2-7
TGCAGCGTCCACGATCCCGGGGCAGGGAGCTCCTACGAGCAGTACTTC
CSVHDPGAGSSYEQYF
>TRBD1|TRBV12-3/TRBV12-4|.|TRBJ1-6
TGTGCCAGCAGTTCCTACCTGACAGGGTGGGGCTCACCCCTCCACTTT
CASSSYLTGWGSPLHF
>.|TRBV20-1|few|TRBJ1-1
TGCAGTGCTAGGAGGGGGGGCACTGAAGCTTTCTTT
CSARRGGTEAFF
>.|TRBV2|few|TRBJ1-1
TGTGCCAGCGGGGGGACACGTATGAACACTGAAGCTTTCTTT
CASGGTRMNTEAFF
>.|TRBV24-1|.|TRBJ2-5
TGTGCCACCAGTGATTTCGAGGGGCCGAGGGGGACCCAGTACTTC
CATSDFEGPRGTQYF
>TRBD1|TRBV7-8|few|TRBJ2-2
TGTGCCAGCAGCTCTCCATCCGGGACAGGGGTGTGGTACACCGGGGAGCTGTTTTTT
CASSSPSGTGVWYTGELFF
>.|TRBV29-1|.|TRBJ2-3
TGCAGCGTTGTCTCTGGGGGCACAGATACGCAGTATTTT
CSVVSGGTDTQYF
>.|TRBV12-3/TRBV12-4|few|TRBJ1-5
TGTGCCAGCAGCCCCGACAGCTTTCGCAATCAGCCCCAGCATTTT
CASSPDSFRNQPQHF